This T cell receptor (beta chain) came from a study of OX40 agonist ivuxolimab in advanced cancers. Background on the study: Patients enrolled in dose escalation were diagnosed with hepatocellular carcinoma, melanoma, renal cell or head and neck cancer. Points from the study as a whole: Partial responders treated at 0.1-3.0 mg/kg exhibited clonal expansion among the lowest measured. At doses 0.1 to 3.0 mg/kg, CD4+ and CD8+ clones expanded.

The V end was cut by 1 base, the J end by 5 bases, with 8 bases between. The length of the CDR3 is 13 residues. Per the germline V gene, CDR1 is GTSNPN and CDR2 is SVGIG (reference sequence). About this clone itself: Its target is unknown.

The assay was immunoSEQ multiplex PCR, and TCRdb's table has in-frame clones only and misses some. The table lists 68,000 or so clones, 70% to 90% of them singletons, with around 8.3% in the top ten. V usage is TRBV30 and J usage is TRBJ1-4, with D hard to call. The sample was CD4+ or CD8+ T cells sorted from blood, taken in a trial of the OX40 agonist ivuxolimab. The source is an adult with an advanced solid tumor such as melanoma, head and neck, liver or kidney cancer. The CDR3 DNA reads TGTGCCTGGAGTGGTTCCGGGAATGAAAAACTGTTTTTT. This encodes CAWSGSGNEKLFF.